The clone carrying this TCR beta chain was found many times. Antigen: not known. On each TCR cDNA molecule, a unique molecular identifier was present. TCRdb reprocessed the 5' RACE reads with MiXCR, giving one entry per CDR3 protein. The sample yields 16,000 or so distinct CDR3 sequences, 4.5% to 7% seen once. These data come from a study of spatial heterogeneity in lung cancer. As for the study in general: Matched bulk RNA-seq yielded a T cell transcriptional module score. Counts of TCR transcripts in tumor regions correlated strongly with that score.

Time point specified: sample taken at primary tumor resection. Material for sequencing was whole RNA from tumor, nontumor lung or frozen PBMC, left unsorted. Study-wide findings and caveats: It was found that expanded intratumoral alpha and beta TCR counts tracked tumor mutation counts. Tumor T cell coverage was estimated at roughly 7.5% for alpha and under 15% for beta chains.

Trimming took off 6 bases at V and 9 bases at J, with 12 bases between the two ends. The germline V gene has CDR1 WSHSY and CDR2 SAAADI. This CDR3 spans 13 amino acids. Sequencing used lung tumor tissue, obtained at surgery. The V gene is TRBV10-2, the J gene TRBJ1-6; D remains ambiguous. The sequence derives from a female donor with early-stage non-small cell lung cancer. CDR3: CASRDYERSPLHF. CDR3 nucleotide sequence: TGCGCCAGCAGAGATTACGAGCGTTCACCCCTCCACTTT.